Below are 21 T cell receptor beta chains sequenced from a single sample in a study of spatial heterogeneity in lung cancer. Findings of the study overall: Counts that tracked tumor mutation counts were those of expanded intratumoral alpha and beta TCRs.

These receptors are not linked to any known antigen. The time point denotes: sample taken at primary tumor resection. Each CDR3 protein gets one entry after TCRdb re-called the 5' RACE reads with MiXCR. The sample gives 7,500 to 8,000 distinct CDR3 sequences, about 7% of which show up once; 15% to 20% is in the top ten. The source material was lung tumor tissue, sampled at surgery. The receptors derive from a female donor with early-stage non-small cell lung cancer.

This clonotype was detected a few times. This beta chain represents an off-target read in a library built for alpha chains; its size is of limited meaning. The V and J genes are TRBV5-5 and TRBJ2-2; 10 positions match TRBD2. V gave up 4 bases and J gave up 5 bases; unmatched junction bases: 8. Germline-derived CDR1 and CDR2 are SGHKS and YYEKEE (reference sequence). CDR3 length: 16 residues. CDR3 DNA: TGTGCCAGCAGCGAACCTAGCGGGAGCAGAACCGGGGAGCTGTTTTTT. Its translation: CASSEPSGSRTGELFF.

This clonotype ranks as medium-sized. This beta chain is off target for a library built for alpha chains, so its abundance means little. The gene calls are TRBV7-9 and TRBJ2-1; a weak D match, TRBD2 (6 bases). The CDR3 runs to 14 residues. V was clipped by 0 bases and J by 4 bases, with 7 bases between them. Per germline, CDR1 SEHNR and CDR2 FQNEAQ (reference sequence). CDR3 sequence reads: CASSLAGSYNEQFF. The CDR3 coding sequence is TGTGCCAGCAGCTTAGCCGGGAGTTACAATGAGCAGTTCTTC.

In this sample, this clonotype turned up many times. This beta chain slipped into a library made for alpha chains as a stray read, so its size is not meaningful. The chain has TRBV5-1 and TRBJ2-1, with D hard to call. This CDR3 region has 13 residues. V was clipped by 4 bases and J by 6 bases, with 11 bases between them. CDR1 and CDR2 from the germline V gene are SGHRS and YFSETQ. CDR3 in amino acids: CASSTDLSNEQFF. The DNA for the CDR3 is TGCGCCAGCAGCACCGACCTTAGCAATGAGCAGTTCTTC.

This clonotype was detected many times. With the library built for alpha chains, this beta chain is off target and its frequency is not meaningful. The rearrangement links TRBV14 to TRBJ2-1; possible D gene TRBD2, 5 bases. The germline V gene has CDR1 SGHDN and CDR2 FVKESK. The CDR3 loop spans 16 amino acids. V lost 0 bases, J lost 0 bases, and 9 bases lay in between. DNA for the CDR3: TGTGCCAGCAGCCAAGACGTTACTAGCTCCTACAATGAGCAGTTCTTC. Its translation is CASSQDVTSSYNEQFF. Looking up the rest from reference TRBV14 and TRBJ2-1 gives the full variable domain: EAGVTQFPSHSVIEKGQTVTLRCDPISGHDNLYWYRRVMGKEIKFLLHFVKESKQDESGMPNNRFLAERTGGTYSTLKVQPAELEDSGVYFCASSQDVTSSYNEQFFGPGTRLTVL.

This clonotype was detected a few times. Because this beta chain is a stray read in a library intended to capture alpha chains, its abundance should not be given much weight. As DNA, the CDR3 is TGTGCCAGCAGCTTTAACGGGAACACCGGGGAGCTGTTTTTT. This codes for CASSFNGNTGELFF. The gene calls are TRBV7-2 and TRBJ2-2, with D uncertain. V lost 3 bases, J lost 1 base, and 6 bases lay in between. The CDR3 length is 14 residues. Germline CDR1 and CDR2: SGHTA and FQGNSA.

By share of the sample, this clonotype is medium-sized. This beta chain is a stray sequence in a library constructed for alpha chains; its clone size is not meaningful. V usage is TRBV28 and J usage is TRBJ2-7; a possible D gene is TRBD1 (6 bases). This CDR3 has 16 amino acids. Between the trimmed V and J ends, which lost 6 bases and 0 bases, there was a span of 18 bases. Per germline, CDR1 MDHEN and CDR2 SYDVKM. CDR3 protein: CASSPLRDISSYEQYF. CDR3 DNA sequence: TGTGCCAGCAGCCCCCTCCGGGACATCAGCTCCTACGAGCAGTACTTC.

Details on this clonotype: Little can be read into the size of this beta chain, an off-target read in a library designed for alpha chains. This chain links TRBV5-1 with TRBJ1-1; D is unclear. This CDR3 comprises 13 residues. The germline V and J ends were trimmed by 4 bases and 1 base, with 8 bases remaining between them. From germline, CDR1 is SGHRS and CDR2 YFSETQ. As DNA, the CDR3 is TGCGCCAGCAGCGCCGATTGGAACACTGAAGCTTTCTTT. Encoded protein: CASSADWNTEAFF.

This clonotype was detected ten times or more. This beta chain represents an off-target read in a library built for alpha chains; its size is of limited meaning. The rearrangement links TRBV7-9 to TRBJ2-2; the match to TRBD1 covers 12 bases. The trim removed 5 bases at V and 2 bases at J, leaving 6 bases unmatched. Germline lookup yields CDR1 SEHNR and CDR2 FQNEAQ (reference sequence). The CDR3 length is 17 residues. CDR3 sequence reads: CASSRGTGGLNTGELFF. DNA of the CDR3: TGTGCCAGCAGCCGAGGGACAGGGGGCCTCAACACCGGGGAGCTGTTTTTT.

By share, this clonotype counts as medium-sized. Since it is a stray read in a library aimed at alpha chains, this beta chain has a size that is not meaningful. The chain is built from TRBV25-1 and TRBJ1-2; maybe TRBD1 (5 bases). Deletions cut 5 bases from V and 3 bases from J, with 16 bases between. Germline-derived CDR1 and CDR2 are MGHDK and SYGVNS. The CDR3 has 15 amino acids. In DNA form, the CDR3 reads TGTGCCAGCAGTAAGACCCGGGACGCGCACTATGGCTACACCTTC. This gives the protein CASSKTRDAHYGYTF.

By frequency in the sample, this clonotype is medium-sized. The size of this beta chain means little, since it is a stray read in a library made for alpha chains. This chain joins TRBV7-9 and TRBJ1-1; D not certain. V was shortened by 2 bases and J by 0 bases, with 10 bases between the two germline ends. Germline loops: CDR1 SEHNR, CDR2 FQNEAQ (reference sequence). The CDR3 covers 15 residues. CDR3 in amino acids: CASSLLRQLNTEAFF. The CDR3 nucleotides are TGTGCCAGCAGCTTACTTCGTCAATTGAACACTGAAGCTTTCTTT. Together with reference TRBV7-9 and TRBJ1-1, the CDR3 gives the full variable domain: DTGVSQNPRHKITKRGQNVTFRCDPISEHNRLYWYRQTLGQGPEFLTYFQNEAQLEKSRLLSDRFSAERPKGSFSTLEIQRTEQGDSAMYLCASSLLRQLNTEAFFGQGTRLTVV.

This clonotype showed up many times. Since it is a stray read in a library aimed at alpha chains, this beta chain has a size that is not meaningful. V usage is TRBV27 and J usage is TRBJ2-2; 15 positions match TRBD2. Germline CDR1 is MNHEY and CDR2 is SMNVEV (reference sequence). The ends lost 3 bases at V and 4 bases at J; junction bases unmatched: 9. This CDR3 has 19 residues. CDR3 sequence reads: CASSFYGTSGRKITGELFF. In DNA, the CDR3 is TGTGCCAGCAGTTTCTACGGGACTAGCGGGAGGAAGATCACCGGGGAGCTGTTTTTT.

Many counts were recorded for this clonotype. This beta chain is a stray sequence in a library constructed for alpha chains; its clone size is not meaningful. The chain carries TRBV28 and TRBJ2-1; 8 bases align to TRBD2. Germline CDR1 and CDR2: MDHEN and SYDVKM. This CDR3 has 18 amino acids. V dropped 5 bases and J dropped 6; count of bases not matched to a gene: 18. CDR3 amino acids: CASSLRLGGGRSGNEQFF. CDR3 DNA: TGTGCCAGCAGTCTTCGGCTCGGTGGCGGGAGGTCAGGCAATGAGCAGTTCTTC.

This clonotype counts as medium-sized (0.01 to 0.1%). The size of this beta chain means little, since it is a stray read in a library made for alpha chains. The genes are TRBV28 and TRBJ2-7; TRBD2 matches 9 bases. In germline, CDR1 is MDHEN, CDR2 SYDVKM. CDR3 length: 14 amino acids. The junction had 5 bases not matched to a gene; V was cut back by 6 bases and J by 2 bases. CDR3 in amino acids: CASRRLAGAYEQYF. DNA of the CDR3: TGTGCCAGCAGACGCTTAGCGGGAGCCTACGAGCAGTACTTC.

This clonotype showed up many times. This beta chain turned up in a library designed for alpha chains; as an off-target read, its abundance says little. CDR3 residues: CASSRGGVRTEAFF. CDR3 DNA sequence: TGTGCCAGCAGCCGAGGGGGTGTACGAACTGAAGCTTTCTTT. V usage is TRBV12-3 or TRBV12-4 and J usage is TRBJ1-1, with a tentative D call TRBD1 (6 bases). V dropped 6 bases and J dropped 5 bases, with 16 bases sitting between them. The CDR3 is made up of 14 amino acids.

This clonotype is medium-sized within its sample. The library was built for alpha chains, so this beta chain is an off-target read and its size means little. The CDR3 loop is CASSRAHGAYNEQFF. The CDR3 DNA sequence: TGTGCCAGCAGCCGCGCCCACGGGGCCTACAATGAGCAGTTCTTC. The gene calls are TRBV7-8 and TRBJ2-1; D is perhaps TRBD2 (5 bases). The CDR3 runs 15 residues. The V and J ends lost 5 bases and 2 bases respectively, with 13 bases between them. Germline assignment: CDR1 SGHVS and CDR2 FQNEAQ.

This clonotype is medium-sized within its sample. This beta chain was picked up by a library intended for alpha chains and is off target, so its count carries little meaning. The chain uses TRBV5-1 and TRBJ2-6, with TRBD1 as a possible D gene (5 bases). V lost 3 bases to trimming and J lost 1 base, with 11 bases between them. CDR1 and CDR2 from the germline V gene are SGHRS and YFSETQ. This CDR3 region has 16 residues. CDR3 nucleotide sequence: TGCGCCAGCAGCTCGCAAGGGGTATCTGGGGCCAACGTCCTGACTTTC. The encoded protein is CASSSQGVSGANVLTF. The variable domain in full, completed from reference TRBV5-1 and TRBJ2-6, reads KAGVTQTPRYLIKTRGQQVTLSCSPISGHRSVSWYQQTPGQGLQFLFEYFSETQRNKGNFPGRFSGRQFSNSRSEMNVSTLELGDSALYLCASSSQGVSGANVLTFGAGSRLTVL.

The sample holds many counts of this clonotype. This beta chain represents an off-target read in a library built for alpha chains; its size is of limited meaning. The rearrangement links TRBV20-1 to TRBJ2-7; D possibly corresponds to TRBD2 (5 bases). Deletions cut 3 bases from V and 1 base from J, with 19 bases between. The germline V gene has CDR1 DFQATT and CDR2 SNEGSKA (reference sequence). This CDR3 contains 16 residues. CDR3 DNA sequence: TGCAGTGCTAGGGACCCGTCCGACGGAGGATCCTACGAGCAGTACTTC. As protein: CSARDPSDGGSYEQYF.

This clonotype is termed medium-sized. Since the library was made to target alpha chains, this beta chain is a stray read and its abundance is not meaningful. V and J are TRBV20-1 and TRBJ1-5, with D unresolved. This CDR3 contains 12 residues. V lost 5 bases and J lost 8, with 13 bases in between. CDR1 and CDR2 from the germline V gene are DFQATT and SNEGSKA (reference sequence). Here the CDR3 DNA reads TGCAGTGCTCAACGGCCAAGGGAGCCCCAGCATTTT. Translated, it gives CSAQRPREPQHF.

This clonotype showed up just a few times. This beta chain turned up in a library designed for alpha chains; as an off-target read, its abundance says little. V usage is TRBV12-3 or TRBV12-4 and J usage is TRBJ2-1; possible D gene TRBD1, 5 bases. The CDR3 consists of 15 residues. Trimming pared 6 bases from V and 7 bases from J, leaving 19 bases between. The CDR3 DNA reads as TGTGCCAGCAGCAGACCATTTTCGCAGGGAAATGAGCAGTTCTTC. Residues: CASSRPFSQGNEQFF.

By sample share, this clonotype is medium-sized. This beta chain appears as a stray read in a library generated for alpha chains; its size is not informative. This rearrangement joins TRBV10-1 to TRBJ1-5; no clear D gene. V lost 0 bases and J 6 bases, leaving 9 bases between the germline ends. The CDR3 has 14 amino acids. The germline gives CDR1 WNHNN, CDR2 SYGVQD (reference sequence). CDR3 sequence: CASSESGDGQPQHF. CDR3 nucleotides: TGCGCCAGCAGTGAGTCTGGGGATGGTCAGCCCCAGCATTTT.

This clonotype has ten or more counts. This beta chain came through as a stray read in a library set up for alpha chains, and its size says little. The chain recombines TRBV4-1 with TRBJ2-1, with 11 positions matching TRBD2. With V trimmed by 4 bases and J by 2 bases, 1 base remained unmatched. In germline, CDR1 is MGHRA, CDR2 YSYEKL. The CDR3 length is 15 residues. The CDR3: CASSPLAGAYNEQFF. DNA of the CDR3: TGCGCCAGCAGCCCACTAGCGGGAGCCTACAATGAGCAGTTCTTC.